Each of the 10 T cell receptor beta chains below was sequenced from the same sample in a study of blood T cell repertoires in COVID-19. Libraries were prepared by immunoSEQ multiplex PCR; TCRdb keeps only in-frame clonotypes and omits some of them. The sample contains around 300,000 clones, roughly nine tenths of which appear only once. The sequencing sample was made of PBMCs or T cells enriched from blood (not recorded which). These receptors came from a woman aged 18-30 years who had recovered from COVID-19.

The chain uses TRBV19 and TRBJ1-1, with TRBD1 matching over 7 bases. Germline V CDR1 and CDR2: LNHDA, SQIVND (reference sequence). With V trimmed by 5 bases and J by 0 bases, 9 bases remained unmatched. The CDR3 covers 16 residues. CDR3 region: CASSVLTGSVNTEAFF. The CDR3 bases are TGTGCCAGTAGTGTACTGACAGGGTCTGTGAACACTGAAGCTTTCTTT.

The chain recombines TRBV5-4 with TRBJ2-1, with a weak D call TRBD1 (5 bases). V was shortened by 1 base and J by 8 bases, with 10 bases between the two germline ends. The CDR3 is 13 residues long. Germline values: CDR1 SGHNT, CDR2 YYREEE (reference sequence). The CDR3 DNA sequence: TGTGCCAGCAGCTTGCCAGGGTACGATGAGCAGTTCTTC. It encodes CASSLPGYDEQFF.

The J gene is TRBJ1-1, the V gene TRBV10-3; 10 bases map to TRBD1. The CDR3 loop spans 14 amino acids. V shed 10 bases and J 7 bases; nucleotides not matched to a gene: 12. Germline V CDR1 and CDR2: ENHRY, SYGVKD. CDR3 sequence: CATTDRGGLGEAFF. The CDR3 DNA reads as TGTGCCACGACGGACAGGGGGGGTCTGGGTGAAGCTTTCTTT.

The CDR3 DNA follows: TGTGCCAGCAGCCAAGATTGGAGGTCGTCGGAGAAAAACATTCAGTACTTC. Translation: CASSQDWRSSEKNIQYF. The chain links TRBV3-1 (or the pseudogene TRBV3-2) to TRBJ2-4; weak D call: TRBD2 (5 bases). The CDR3 contains 17 residues. The V and J ends lost 0 bases and 4 bases respectively, with 16 bases between them. CDR1 LGHDT and CDR2 YNNKEL come from the germline V gene (reference sequence).

The genes are TRBV7-2 and TRBJ2-2, with TRBD2 identical over 9 bases. The CDR3 has 17 residues. V shed 7 bases and J 0 bases; nucleotides not matched to a gene: 9. Germline V gene data show CDR1 as SGHTA and CDR2 as FQGNSA. The CDR3 sequence: CASTRGGAWANTGELFF. Here the CDR3 DNA reads TGTGCCAGCACTCGCGGGGGGGCCTGGGCGAACACCGGGGAGCTGTTTTTT.

The chain uses TRBV15 and TRBJ2-7, with 9 nucleotides matching TRBD2. CDR1 and CDR2 from the germline V gene are LNHNV and YYDKDF (reference sequence). The V segment lost 4 bases and the J segment 5 bases; nucleotides outside the gene matches: 9. CDR3 length equals 15 residues. For the CDR3, the DNA is TGTGCCACCAGCAAGTTGGGCGGGGGGGCAGACGAGCAGTACTTC. Its protein product is CATSKLGGGADEQYF.

The chain combines TRBV9 with TRBJ2-5; perhaps TRBD1 as D (5 bases). CDR3 length: 15 residues. The V end was cut by 2 bases, the J end by 5 bases, with 16 bases between. Germline CDR1 is SGDLS and CDR2 is YYNGEE. CDR3 DNA: TGTGCCAGCAGCGTGGTTTCCCAGGGCTTGGAGACCCAGTACTTC. It codes for CASSVVSQGLETQYF.

This clone came up a few times. The V call is TRBV24-1, the J call TRBJ1-2; D unresolved. The germline V gene has CDR1 KGHDR and CDR2 SFDVKD. Deletions cut 4 bases from V and 2 bases from J, with 10 bases between. The CDR3 is 14 amino acids. The CDR3 coding sequence is TGTGCCACCAGTGAGGCATCAGCGAACTATGGCTACACCTTC. It codes for CATSEASANYGYTF.

The CDR3: CASSGPGPGTEQFF. CDR3 nucleotides: TGTGCCAGCAGTGGCCCCGGACCGGGAACAGAGCAGTTCTTC. V gene TRBV6-4 combines with J gene TRBJ2-1; maybe TRBD2 (5 bases). The V gene's germline CDR1 is MRHNA and CDR2 SNTAGT. V was pared by 4 bases and J by 10 bases, with 17 bases between. The CDR3 consists of 14 residues.

The chain has TRBV2 and TRBJ1-6; 9 bases map to TRBD1. The germline gives CDR1 SNHLY, CDR2 FYNNEI. With 6 bases clipped from V and 0 bases from J, the junction kept 15 bases outside the gene matches. The length of the CDR3 is 20 residues. The CDR3 loop reads CASRPSTGGLLSSYNSPLHF. CDR3 nucleotide sequence: TGTGCCAGCAGGCCGTCGACAGGGGGGCTCCTTAGCTCCTATAATTCACCCCTCCACTTT. Using reference TRBV2 and TRBJ1-6 for the parts outside the CDR3, the full variable domain is EPEVTQTPSHQVTQMGQEVILRCVPISNHLYFYWYRQILGQKVEFLVSFYNNEISEKSEIFDDQFSVERPDGSNFTLKIRSTKLEDSAMYFCASRPSTGGLLSSYNSPLHFGNGTRLTVT.